Listed below are T cell receptor beta chains from one sample, sequenced in a study of Graves' ophthalmopathy and Graves' hyperthyroidism. TCRdb redid the calling of the multiplex PCR reads with MiXCR, one entry per CDR3 protein. The sample shows under 350,000 distinct CDR3 sequences, about a sixth of them seen only once. The sequenced material came from peripheral blood. These receptors were collected from an adult man with Graves' ophthalmopathy. The CDR3 runs from the conserved cysteine through the conserved F or W. Fields, in order: D gene, clone size, J gene, V gene, CDR3 DNA, CDR3 protein. A D gene is named only where the DNA matches it firmly. Clone size appears in some rows only: once, few, many, or a class for an expanded clone.

>NA|many|TRBJ1-5|TRBV19
TGTGCCAGTAGTATAAATTGGGCAGGGGACAATCAGCCCCAGCATTTT
CASSINWAGDNQPQHF
>TRBD1|NA|TRBJ2-5|TRBV11-2
TGTGCCAGCAGCGGGACAGGAAGGCAGGAGACCCAGTACTTC
CASSGTGRQETQYF
>TRBD2|many|TRBJ2-5|TRBV4-1
TGCGCCAGCAGCCAAGAGTTTGCTAGCGGGGGAAACCAAGAGACCCAGTACTTC
CASSQEFASGGNQETQYF
>TRBD1|many|TRBJ2-7|TRBV6-2/TRBV6-3
TGTGCCAGCAGAGCCGGGACAGGGCGTAACCGGGGGTCCTACGAGCAGTACTTC
CASRAGTGRNRGSYEQYF
>NA|many|TRBJ1-5|TRBV9
TGTGCCAGCAGCGTGGGAGGGGGGAATCAGCCCCAGCATTTT
CASSVGGGNQPQHF
>TRBD2|many|TRBJ2-2|TRBV29-1
TGCAGCGTTGTTTTGGTAGCGGGAGGCCTAATCGGCGGGGAGCTGTTTTTT
CSVVLVAGGLIGGELFF
>TRBD2|many|TRBJ2-7|TRBV14
TGTGCCAGCAGCCAACTCGGACTAGCGGGAGCCTACGAGCAGTACTTC
CASSQLGLAGAYEQYF
>TRBD1|many|TRBJ2-7|TRBV2
TGTGCCAGCAGTGTAGACAGGGGGAGTATGAGGGAGCAGTACTTC
CASSVDRGSMREQYF
>TRBD2|many|TRBJ2-5|TRBV7-9
TGTGCCAGCAGCCGTCTAGCGGGGAGCGGTGGGGAGACCCAGTACTTC
CASSRLAGSGGETQYF
>NA|NA|TRBJ2-7|TRBV6-2/TRBV6-3
TGTGCCAGCAGTTCCCGGGGCGCCAATGCCGAGCAGTACTTC
CASSSRGANAEQYF
>NA|many|TRBJ2-7|TRBV29-1
TGCAGCGTTGCCTTAGGACAAGTCAAAGTTTTC
CSVALGQVKVF
>NA|many|TRBJ1-5|TRBV12-3/TRBV12-4
TGTGCCAGCAGTTTAACGACAGGTAGCAATCAGCCCCAGCATTTT
CASSLTTGSNQPQHF
>TRBD1|NA|TRBJ1-2|TRBV2
TGTGCCAGCAGTGGCGGGACAGGAATCGACTATGGCTACACCTTC
CASSGGTGIDYGYTF
>TRBD2|many|TRBJ2-5|TRBV7-2
TGTGCCAGCAGCTTAGGACGTGTGACTAGCGGACAAGAGACCCAGTACTTC
CASSLGRVTSGQETQYF
>NA|many|TRBJ1-5|TRBV4-2
TGTGCCAGCAGCCGTGGCCCGGCGCGGGGTCTATGGTTAAGCAATCAGCCCCAGCATTTT
CASSRGPARGLWLSNQPQHF
>NA|many|TRBJ2-7|TRBV20-1
TGCAGTGCTAGAGACTACGGGCAGTACTTC
CSARDYGQYF
>NA|many|TRBJ2-7|TRBV3-1
TGTGCCAGCAGCCAATCGATTACCGAGCAGTACTTC
CASSQSITEQYF
>NA|NA|TRBJ1-2|TRBV12-3/TRBV12-4
TGTGCCAGCAGATCGCAGGGAGCTCGGTATGGCTACACCTTC
CASRSQGARYGYTF